This TCR beta chain was retrieved from a study of blood T cell repertoires in COVID-19. Background on the study: Samples of COVID-19 (acute and convalescent) were obtained from the United States, Italy and Spain.

The age range of participants was 18 to 89 years, with residence in 20 to 25 US areas. This CDR3 region has 13 residues. V dropped 6 bases and J dropped 7 bases, with 15 bases sitting between them. Original processing methods: From reference gene primer amplification, estimates of nucleated cell counts were derived. Sequencing was performed with immunoSEQ multiplex PCR; in TCRdb, only in-frame clones are kept and a portion is missing. V, J and clone size derive from that table, while D and trimming were established from the DNA sequence. Here the sample spans 150,000 to 250,000 clones, about 80% being singletons.

What was sequenced was PBMCs or T cells enriched from blood (not recorded which). The V and J genes are TRBV12-3 or TRBV12-4 and TRBJ1-2; a weak D match, TRBD1 (5 bases). The receptor's source is a middle-aged man who had recovered from COVID-19. In nucleotides, the CDR3 is TGTGCCAGCAGCCCTCGCAGGGAGGTTGGCTACACCTTC. This sequence encodes CASSPRREVGYTF.